This T cell receptor beta chain was identified in a study of OX40 agonist ivuxolimab in advanced cancers. In the study overall: At 82.7% male, the cohort had a mean age of approximately 60 years, ranging from about 20 to 79. Partial responses occurred in three patients (one hepatocellular carcinoma, two cutaneous melanoma).

The study, taken as a whole, reports: The 0.1-3.0 mg/kg partial responders had among the lowest clonal expansion. Antigens targeted by the expanded peripheral T cells were not determined.

Points on this clone: Antigen specificity is unknown. At one end the junction does not follow the germline gene, possibly because of a read error. Other DNA sequences from this sample encode an identical CDR3 as well.

TCRdb keeps only in-frame clones here, not all; method: immunoSEQ multiplex PCR. The repertoire includes around 20,000 clones, 86% of them detected once, and 21% sits in the top ten. The CDR3 has 12 amino acids. The germline gives CDR1 MDHEN, CDR2 SYDVKM. The clonotype originates from an adult with an advanced solid tumor such as melanoma, head and neck, liver or kidney cancer. V usage is TRBV28 and J usage is TRBJ1-5; D gene unclear. Sequences were derived from CD4+ or CD8+ T cells sorted from blood, sampled in a trial of the OX40 agonist ivuxolimab. DNA for the CDR3: TGTGCTAGCAGTCGAGACGGGCAGCCCCAGCATTTT. As protein: CASSRDGQPQHF.